The clone carrying this T cell receptor beta chain has ten or more counts. No antigen is known for it. Researchers reported that TCR beta cDNA libraries carried unique molecular identifiers. The authors obtained roughly 500,000 cDNA molecules from roughly 1.1 to 9.2 million T cells. TCRdb re-analysed the PCR reads in MiXCR, keeping a single row per CDR3 protein. In the table there are about 150,000 distinct CDR3 sequences, 25% to 35% of which are singletons. This record belongs to a study of post-analysis software for immune sequencing data. V lost 4 bases, J lost 1 base, and 18 bases lay in between. The CDR3 totals 16 residues. Per germline, CDR1 SGHKS and CDR2 YYEKEE (reference sequence). Notes on the study in general: When patients were compared with controls, a handful of TRBV segments were more frequent, TRBV5-6, TRBV5-1 and TRBV20-1 among them. Co-batched samples clustered tightly together by F measure.

This chain uses TRBV5-5 with TRBJ2-7, with D perhaps TRBD2 (5 bases). The TCR comes from a girl aged 10 to 17 with multiple sclerosis. Sequences were obtained from blood. This CDR3 is CASSPLWERASYEQYF. In DNA form, the CDR3 reads TGTGCCAGCAGCCCCCTCTGGGAGCGCGCGTCCTACGAGCAGTACTTC.